This passage covers 23 T cell receptor beta chains from one sample sequenced in a study of cytomegalovirus exposure and HLA in healthy donors. The PCR ran on 60 Vbeta and 13 Jbeta primers. Assay used: immunoSEQ multiplex PCR; TCRdb lists only in-frame clones, some missing. The sample carries 30,000 to 40,000 clones, about two thirds recorded once. The source material was PBMCs. These TCRs come from a middle-aged man in good health and CMV-seropositive.

This rearrangement joins TRBV2 to TRBJ1-1; D gene uncertain. There are 12 residues in the CDR3. The germline V gene encodes CDR1 SNHLY and CDR2 FYNNEI. The ends were cut back, 5 bases at V and 1 base at J, with 5 bases in the middle. The CDR3, as DNA: TGTGCCAGCAGTTGGCAGAACACTGAAGCTTTCTTT. It is translated as CASSWQNTEAFF.

V gene TRBV11-2 combines with J gene TRBJ2-7, with 9 bases fitting TRBD2. Germline V gene lookup returns CDR1 SGHAT and CDR2 FQNNGV. The J segment lost 3 bases and the V segment lost 1 base, leaving 1 base of the junction unmatched. This CDR3 is 14 amino acids long. CDR3 coding DNA: TGTGCCAGCAGCTTAGCTAGCGGGGACTACGAGCAGTACTTC. Amino acid sequence: CASSLASGDYEQYF.

The sample holds a few counts of this clone. J is TRBJ2-7 and V is TRBV5-4, with 9 bases aligning to TRBD1. Germline-derived CDR1 and CDR2 are SGHNT and YYREEE (reference sequence). The CDR3 spans 17 residues. V dropped 0 bases and J dropped 2; count of bases not matched to a gene: 9. This CDR3 reads CASSLAPPGQGAYEQYF. The CDR3 region has the DNA TGTGCCAGCAGCTTGGCCCCCCCGGGACAGGGTGCCTACGAGCAGTACTTC.

The gene calls are TRBV5-1 and TRBJ1-1; 7 bases are a match to TRBD1. There are 16 residues in the CDR3. Germline V gene sequence: CDR1 SGHRS, CDR2 YFSETQ. V shed 0 bases and J 0 bases; nucleotides not matched to a gene: 5. The chain's CDR3 is CASSLGRDRMNTEAFF. The DNA of the CDR3 is TGCGCCAGCAGCTTGGGGCGGGACAGAATGAACACTGAAGCTTTCTTT.

The genes are TRBV11-2 and TRBJ1-6; the D gene is possibly TRBD1 (6 bases). Per germline, CDR1 SGHAT and CDR2 FQNNGV. The CDR3 is 14 residues long. Deletions cut 1 base from V and 11 bases from J, with 12 bases between. CDR3 sequence (DNA): TGTGCCAGCAGCTTAGTAGGGGGTATCGCACCCCTCCACTTT. This translates into CASSLVGGIAPLHF.

The V and J genes are TRBV7-9 and TRBJ1-6, with D possibly matching TRBD1 (6 bases). The germline gives CDR1 SEHNR, CDR2 FQNEAQ (reference sequence). V dropped 7 bases and J dropped 5 bases, with 6 bases sitting between them. This CDR3 spans 12 amino acids. Written as DNA, the CDR3 is TGTGCCAGCACAGGGGATAATTCACCCCTCCACTTT. This sequence encodes CASTGDNSPLHF.

Only a few counts were recorded for this clone. The genes are TRBV19 and TRBJ1-2; TRBD1 agrees at 7 bases. This CDR3 is 14 amino acids long. Trimming removed 5 bases from V and 8 bases from J; junction bases left unmatched: 11. Germline loops: CDR1 LNHDA, CDR2 SQIVND (reference sequence). The CDR3, as DNA: TGTGCCAGTAGTCCCCCCGACAGGGTCTGGGGCTACACCTTC. Its protein is CASSPPDRVWGYTF.

This sequence joins TRBV6-5 and TRBJ2-7, with D tentatively TRBD2 (6 bases). CDR3 length: 13 residues. Germline assignment: CDR1 MNHEY and CDR2 SVGAGI. Trimming left V 2 bases short and J 6 bases short, with 11 bases between. Written as DNA, the CDR3 is TGTGCCAGCAGTTACAGGAGGGGCGCCGAGCAGTACTTC. It encodes CASSYRRGAEQYF.

This chain uses TRBV10-3 with TRBJ1-5, with D maybe TRBD1 (6 bases). Looked up from germline, CDR1 is ENHRY and CDR2 is SYGVKD. The V end was cut by 8 bases, the J end by 7 bases, with 15 bases between. The CDR3 runs to 13 residues. The CDR3 region is CAIGPDSKQPQHF. In DNA, the CDR3 is TGTGCCATCGGCCCGGACAGTAAGCAGCCCCAGCATTTT.

J is TRBJ1-2 and V is TRBV27, with D maybe TRBD1 (6 bases). The CDR3 consists of 13 residues. V was pared by 6 bases and J by 3 bases, with 11 bases between. Germline CDR1 is MNHEY and CDR2 is SMNVEV (reference sequence). CDR3 amino acids: CASRAGVDYGYTF. In DNA form, the CDR3 reads TGTGCCAGCAGGGCAGGGGTAGACTATGGCTACACCTTC.

This clone turned up a few times. The chain recombines TRBV19 with TRBJ2-1, with D possibly matching TRBD1 (6 bases). The CDR3 length is 15 residues. Germline loops: CDR1 LNHDA, CDR2 SQIVND (reference sequence). V shed 7 bases and J shed 3 bases, with 16 bases lying between them. CDR3 nucleotides: TGTGCCAGTACCTCTCAGGGGAACGGCTACAATGAGCAGTTCTTC. Protein sequence: CASTSQGNGYNEQFF.

V is TRBV19 and J is TRBJ1-5; 8 bases align to TRBD1. Germline-derived CDR1 and CDR2 are LNHDA and SQIVND (reference sequence). The CDR3 has 14 residues. V lost 10 bases, J lost 5 bases, and 10 bases stayed unmatched. In DNA form, the CDR3 reads TGTGCCACCTCGACAGGGGCGGGATATCAGCCCCAGCATTTT. Translation gives CATSTGAGYQPQHF. The variable domain in full, completed from reference TRBV19 and TRBJ1-5, reads DGGITQSPKYLFRKEGQNVTLSCEQNLNHDAMYWYRQDPGQGLRLIYYSQIVNDFQKGDIAEGYSVSREKKESFPLTVTSAQKNPTAFYLCATSTGAGYQPQHFGDGTRLSIL.

This clone has only a few counts. The genes are TRBV15 and TRBJ2-5; D perhaps matches TRBD1 (7 bases). V lost 0 bases and J 2 bases, leaving 13 bases between the germline ends. CDR3 length: 16 amino acids. Germline CDR1 is LNHNV and CDR2 is YYDKDF (reference sequence). The CDR3 sequence: CATSRDGGQTQETQYF. The CDR3 DNA reads TGTGCCACCAGCAGAGACGGGGGACAGACACAAGAGACCCAGTACTTC.

The sample holds a few counts of this clone. CDR3 DNA: TGTGCCAGCAGCTTATACGGTTTTAACACTGAAGCTTTCTTT. This gives the protein CASSLYGFNTEAFF. This chain uses TRBV7-9 with TRBJ1-1; D gene uncertain. Trimming left V 2 bases short and J 2 bases short, with 9 bases between. This CDR3 region has 14 residues. Germline-derived CDR1 and CDR2 are SEHNR and FQNEAQ (reference sequence). Complete variable domain (other parts from reference TRBV7-9 and TRBJ1-1): DTGVSQNPRHKITKRGQNVTFRCDPISEHNRLYWYRQTLGQGPEFLTYFQNEAQLEKSRLLSDRFSAERPKGSFSTLEIQRTEQGDSAMYLCASSLYGFNTEAFFGQGTRLTVV.

The chain combines TRBV2 with TRBJ2-6; D remains unclear. Germline V CDR1 and CDR2: SNHLY, FYNNEI. The CDR3 covers 16 residues. V was clipped by 2 bases and J by 2 bases, with 10 bases between them. CDR3 bases: TGTGCCAGCAGTGAACAGAATTCCCCTGGGGCCAACGTCCTGACTTTC. Amino acid sequence: CASSEQNSPGANVLTF.

This clone was observed once. This chain connects TRBV27 to TRBJ2-7, with D perhaps TRBD2 (5 bases). Trimming cost V 6 bases and J 3 bases, with 18 bases left between them. The CDR3 loop spans 15 amino acids. The germline V gene has CDR1 MNHEY and CDR2 SMNVEV (reference sequence). This chain's CDR3 is CASRPMAEALYEQYF. The CDR3, as DNA: TGTGCCAGCAGACCCATGGCGGAGGCACTCTACGAGCAGTACTTC.

Points on this clone: The CDR3 end shows no conserved phenylalanine or tryptophan, and so a read error is likely. The chain has TRBV5-4 and TRBJ2-7, with a possible D match to TRBD2 (5 bases). CDR3 length: 13 amino acids. V lost 0 bases, J lost 3 bases, and 7 bases lay in between. The germline gives CDR1 SGHNT, CDR2 YYREEE (reference sequence). The CDR3 nucleotides read TGTGCCAGCAGCTTGGACGGGGACTACGAGCAGTACTCC. Translating gives CASSLDGDYEQYS.

In this sample, this clone turned up a few times. The chain employs TRBV19 and TRBJ1-5; 7 bases are shared with TRBD1. V gave up 6 bases and J gave up 2 bases; unmatched junction bases: 4. Looked up from germline, CDR1 is LNHDA and CDR2 is SQIVND (reference sequence). This CDR3 contains 14 residues. DNA of the CDR3: TGTGCCAGTAGGGGGGACAGAGGCAATCAGCCCCAGCATTTT. It translates to CASRGDRGNQPQHF.

The chain links TRBV19 to TRBJ1-5, with a weak D call TRBD1 (5 bases). This CDR3 spans 14 amino acids. V gave up 5 bases and J gave up 3 bases, with 11 bases separating them. CDR1 and CDR2 from the germline V gene are LNHDA and SQIVND (reference sequence). For the CDR3, the DNA is TGTGCCAGTAGTCTCGACAGCTACAATCAGCCCCAGCATTTT. Its translation: CASSLDSYNQPQHF.

This chain uses TRBV6-6 with TRBJ2-7; TRBD1 aligns across 9 bases. This CDR3 is 15 amino acids long. The ends lost 6 bases at V and 2 bases at J; junction bases unmatched: 8. The germline CDR1 and CDR2 sequences are MNHNY and SVGAGI (reference sequence). DNA of the CDR3: TGTGCCAGCAGACCCCCGGGACAGGGAACCTACGAGCAGTACTTC. It yields the protein CASRPPGQGTYEQYF.

This rearrangement joins TRBV21-1 to TRBJ2-7; TRBD2 is the table's D call, not checked against the DNA. TRBV21-1 constitutes a pseudogene. The CDR3 sequence is 17 residues long. Here the CDR3 DNA reads TGTGCCAGCAGCCCTCCTCCGGGGTCGACCAGCTCCTACGAGCAGTACTTC. Amino acids: CASSPPPGSTSSYEQYF.

This clone showed up just a few times. This rearrangement joins TRBV29-1 to TRBJ1-5, with TRBD1 as a possible D gene (5 bases). CDR1 is SQVTM and CDR2 is ANQGSEA in the germline V gene. This CDR3 is 13 amino acids long. The V end lost 4 bases, the J end lost 7 bases, and 14 bases lay between the germline ends. CDR3: CSVATASGQPQHF. DNA for the CDR3: TGCAGCGTTGCGACAGCGTCAGGGCAGCCCCAGCATTTT. Looking up the rest from reference TRBV29-1 and TRBJ1-5 gives the full variable domain: SAVISQKPSRDICQRGTSLTIQCQVDSQVTMMFWYRQQPGQSLTLIATANQGSEATYESGFVIDKFPISRPNLTFSTLTVSNMSPEDSSIYLCSVATASGQPQHFGDGTRLSIL.

The chain carries TRBV11-1 and TRBJ2-5; a weak D match, TRBD2 (6 bases). The germline gives CDR1 SGHAT, CDR2 FQDESV (reference sequence). This CDR3 has 14 residues. The V and J ends lost 3 bases and 5 bases respectively, with 13 bases between them. The CDR3 sequence: CASSLGGPSETQYF. CDR3 nucleotides: TGTGCCAGCAGCTTGGGGGGACCTTCGGAGACCCAGTACTTC.